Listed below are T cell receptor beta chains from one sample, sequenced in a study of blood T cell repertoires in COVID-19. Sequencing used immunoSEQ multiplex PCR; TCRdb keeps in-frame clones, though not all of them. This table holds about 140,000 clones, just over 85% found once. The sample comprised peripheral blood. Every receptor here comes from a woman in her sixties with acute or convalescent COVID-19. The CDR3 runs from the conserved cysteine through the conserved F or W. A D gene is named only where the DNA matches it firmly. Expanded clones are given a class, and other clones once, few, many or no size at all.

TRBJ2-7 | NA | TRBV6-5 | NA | CASRVPSSYEQYF | TGTGCCAGCAGGGTCCCTAGCTCCTACGAGCAGTACTTC
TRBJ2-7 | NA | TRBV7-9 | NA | CASSLGGPYYEQYF | TGTGCCAGCAGCTTAGGGGGGCCTTACTACGAGCAGTACTTC
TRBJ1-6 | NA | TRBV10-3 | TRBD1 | CAISSGTGFYNSPLHF | TGTGCCATCAGTTCTGGGACAGGCTTCTATAATTCACCCCTCCACTTT
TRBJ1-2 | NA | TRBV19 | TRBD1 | CASSIARDRGWKGYTF | TGTGCCAGTAGTATAGCCCGGGACAGGGGTTGGAAGGGCTACACCTTC
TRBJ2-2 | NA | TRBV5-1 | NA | CASSLVRGGNTGELFF | TGCGCCAGCAGCTTGGTGAGAGGTGGAAACACCGGGGAGCTGTTTTTT
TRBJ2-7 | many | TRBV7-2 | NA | CASSLGVGRVSYEQYF | TGTGCCAGCAGCCTTGGGGTCGGCAGGGTCTCCTACGAGCAGTACTTC
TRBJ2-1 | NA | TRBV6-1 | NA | CASSLQGGANEQFF | TGTGCCAGCAGCCTACAGGGGGGGGCGAATGAGCAGTTCTTC
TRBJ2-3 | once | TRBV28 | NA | CAGGGQRGFGTDTQYF | TGTGCCGGAGGGGGACAGCGAGGCTTTGGGACAGATACGCAGTATTTT
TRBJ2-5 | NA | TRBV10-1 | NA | CASSGVTGFQYF | TGCGCCAGCAGTGGAGTTACAGGGTTTCAGTACTTC
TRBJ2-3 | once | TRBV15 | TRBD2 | CATSRDTGGTQYF | TGTGCCACCAGCAGAGATACGGGAGGCACGCAGTATTTT
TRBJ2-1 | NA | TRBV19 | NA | CASSKSTGSSYNEQFF | TGTGCCAGTAGTAAATCAACAGGGAGCTCCTACAATGAGCAGTTCTTC
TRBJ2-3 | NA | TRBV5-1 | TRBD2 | CASSFLAGADTDTQYF | TGCGCCAGCAGCTTTTTAGCGGGGGCCGACACAGATACGCAGTATTTT
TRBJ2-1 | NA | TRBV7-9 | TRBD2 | CASSLAKLAGGNYYNEQFF | TGTGCCAGCAGCTTAGCTAAACTAGCGGGGGGAAATTACTACAATGAGCAGTTCTTC
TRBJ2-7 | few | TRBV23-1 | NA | CASSQVGTVGSYEQYF | TGCGCCAGCAGTCAGGTCGGGACTGTGGGTTCCTACGAGCAGTACTTC
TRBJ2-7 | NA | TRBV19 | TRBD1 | CASSRGGQGAYEQYF | TGTGCCAGTAGTAGGGGGGGACAGGGCGCCTACGAGCAGTACTTC
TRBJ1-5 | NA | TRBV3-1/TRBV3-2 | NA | CASSPGGGTQHF | TGTGCCAGCAGCCCAGGCGGGGGGACCCAGCATTTT
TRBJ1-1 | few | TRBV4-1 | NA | CASSQKGLSTEAFF | TGCGCCAGCAGCCAAAAGGGACTCAGCACTGAAGCTTTCTTT
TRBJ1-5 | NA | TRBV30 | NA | CAWSDGVKPQHF | TGTGCCTGGAGTGACGGGGTAAAGCCCCAGCATTTT
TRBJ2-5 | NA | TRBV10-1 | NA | CASSSQKQETQYF | TGCGCCAGCAGCTCCCAGAAACAAGAGACCCAGTACTTC
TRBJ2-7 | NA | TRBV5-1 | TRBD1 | CASSSGTGDPREQYF | TGCGCCAGCAGCTCAGGGACAGGGGACCCTAGGGAGCAGTACTTC
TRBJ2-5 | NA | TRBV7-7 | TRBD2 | CASSPGLAGVETQYF | TGTGCTAGCAGCCCCGGACTAGCGGGGGTAGAGACCCAGTACTTC
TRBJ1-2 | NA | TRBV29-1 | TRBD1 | CSVVRDRDGYTF | TGCAGCGTTGTCCGGGACAGGGATGGCTACACCTTC
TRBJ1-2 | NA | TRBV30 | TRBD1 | CAWSVHPRTGLTNYGYTF | TGTGCCTGGAGTGTACACCCTAGGACAGGACTGACTAACTATGGCTACACCTTC
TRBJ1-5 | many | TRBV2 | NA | CASSETGFGQPQHF | TGTGCCAGCAGCGAAACAGGGTTCGGTCAGCCCCAGCATTTT
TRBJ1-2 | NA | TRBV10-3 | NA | CAISESGGNYGYTF | TGTGCCATCAGTGAGTCAGGAGGGAACTATGGCTACACCTTC
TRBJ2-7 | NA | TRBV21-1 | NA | CASSFRDLLSYEQYF | TGTGCCAGCAGCTTCCGGGACTTGTTATCCTACGAGCAGTACTTC
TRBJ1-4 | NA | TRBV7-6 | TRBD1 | CASSIRTGSNEKLFF | TGTGCCAGCAGCATACGGACAGGATCAAATGAAAAACTGTTTTTT
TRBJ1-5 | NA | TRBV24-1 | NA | CATSDPRTAQAQHF | TGTGCCACCAGTGATCCCCGGACAGCCCAAGCGCAGCATTTT
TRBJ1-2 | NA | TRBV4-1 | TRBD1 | CASSQGTGVGYGYTF | TGCGCCAGCAGCCAAGGGACAGGGGTTGGCTATGGCTACACCTTC
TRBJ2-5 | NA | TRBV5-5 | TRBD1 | CASSLGGQGGETQYF | TGTGCCAGCAGCCTAGGGGGACAGGGAGGAGAGACCCAGTACTTC
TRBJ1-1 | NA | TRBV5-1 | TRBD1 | CASSASGQGANTEAFF | TGCGCCAGCAGCGCCTCCGGACAGGGGGCCAACACTGAAGCTTTCTTT
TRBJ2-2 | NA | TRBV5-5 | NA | CASSTPAGELFF | TGTGCCAGCAGCACCCCAGCCGGGGAGCTGTTTTTT
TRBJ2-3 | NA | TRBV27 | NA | CASSLLYGEGPTDTQYF | TGTGCCAGCAGTTTACTTTACGGGGAAGGGCCCACAGATACGCAGTATTTT
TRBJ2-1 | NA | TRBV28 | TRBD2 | CASSLPGLAGGQFF | TGTGCCAGCAGTTTGCCGGGACTAGCGGGGGGGCAGTTCTTC
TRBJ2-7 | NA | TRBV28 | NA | CASTQRPTFEQYF | TGTGCCAGCACCCAGAGGCCTACGTTCGAGCAGTACTTC
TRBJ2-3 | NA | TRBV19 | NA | CASSIRPGQYSTDTQYF | TGTGCCAGTAGTATTAGGCCGGGACAATATAGCACAGATACGCAGTATTTT
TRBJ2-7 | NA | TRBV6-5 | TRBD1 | CASTLGQGIYEQYF | TGTGCCAGCACCTTGGGACAGGGGATCTACGAGCAGTACTTC
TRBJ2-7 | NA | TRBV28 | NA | CASSFRVRFYEQYF | TGTGCCAGCAGTTTTAGAGTTCGATTCTACGAGCAGTACTTC
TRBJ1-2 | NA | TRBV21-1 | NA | CASSKVSPEPPYTF | TGTGCCAGCAGCAAAGTATCGCCAGAACCCCCATACACCTTC
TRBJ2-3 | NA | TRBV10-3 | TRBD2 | CAISDPRLAPRRVPDTQYF | TGTGCCATCAGTGACCCCCGACTAGCACCTAGGAGGGTCCCAGATACGCAGTATTTT
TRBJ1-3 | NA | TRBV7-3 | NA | CASSLMGPQLGSGNTIYF | TGTGCCAGCAGCTTAATGGGGCCTCAGCTCGGATCGGGAAACACCATATATTTT
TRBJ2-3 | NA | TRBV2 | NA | CASTPLASTDTQYF | TGTGCCAGCACTCCTCTAGCGTCCACAGATACGCAGTATTTT
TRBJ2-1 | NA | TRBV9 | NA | CASSVGGTYNEQFF | TGTGCCAGCAGCGTTGGAGGAACCTACAATGAGCAGTTCTTC
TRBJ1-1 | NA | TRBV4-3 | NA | CASSLVTGRNTEAFF | TGCGCCAGCAGCCTTGTAACAGGGCGGAACACTGAAGCTTTCTTT
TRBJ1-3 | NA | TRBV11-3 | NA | CASSSRGLSGNTIYF | TGTGCCAGCAGCTCGCGGGGGTTGTCTGGAAACACCATATATTTT